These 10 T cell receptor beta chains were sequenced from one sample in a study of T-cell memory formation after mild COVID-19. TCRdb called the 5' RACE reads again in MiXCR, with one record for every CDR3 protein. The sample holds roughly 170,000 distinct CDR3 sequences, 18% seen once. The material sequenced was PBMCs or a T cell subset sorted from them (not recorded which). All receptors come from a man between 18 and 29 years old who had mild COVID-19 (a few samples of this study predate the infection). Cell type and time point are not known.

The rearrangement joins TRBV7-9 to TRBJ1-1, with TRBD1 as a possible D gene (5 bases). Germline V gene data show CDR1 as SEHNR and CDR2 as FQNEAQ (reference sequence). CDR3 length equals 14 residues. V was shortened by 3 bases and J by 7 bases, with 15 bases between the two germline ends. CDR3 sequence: CASSFQGVEDEAFF. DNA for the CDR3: TGTGCCAGCAGCTTTCAAGGGGTGGAGGATGAAGCTTTCTTT. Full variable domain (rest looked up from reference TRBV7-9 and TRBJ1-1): DTGVSQNPRHKITKRGQNVTFRCDPISEHNRLYWYRQTLGQGPEFLTYFQNEAQLEKSRLLSDRFSAERPKGSFSTLEIQRTEQGDSAMYLCASSFQGVEDEAFFGQGTRLTVV.

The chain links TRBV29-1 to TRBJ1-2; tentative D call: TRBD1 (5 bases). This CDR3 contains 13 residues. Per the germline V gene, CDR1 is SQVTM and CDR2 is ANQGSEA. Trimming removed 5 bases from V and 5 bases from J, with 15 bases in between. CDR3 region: CSVQKQGGYGYTF. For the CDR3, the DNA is TGCAGCGTTCAGAAGCAGGGAGGTTATGGCTACACCTTC.

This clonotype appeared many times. In nucleotides, the CDR3 is TGTGCCAGCAGCTTCCTAAACACCGGGGAGCTGTTTTTT. Protein sequence: CASSFLNTGELFF. The chain uses TRBV7-2 and TRBJ2-2; D gene ambiguous. Trimming pared 3 bases from V and 2 bases from J, leaving 4 bases between. CDR3 length equals 13 residues. Germline values: CDR1 SGHTA, CDR2 FQGNSA. The full variable domain, its missing parts supplied by reference TRBV7-2 and TRBJ2-2, is GAGVSQSPSNKVTEKGKDVELRCDPISGHTALYWYRQSLGQGLEFLIYFQGNSAPDKSGLPSDRFSAERTGGSVSTLTIQRTQQEDSAVYLCASSFLNTGELFFGEGSRLTVL.

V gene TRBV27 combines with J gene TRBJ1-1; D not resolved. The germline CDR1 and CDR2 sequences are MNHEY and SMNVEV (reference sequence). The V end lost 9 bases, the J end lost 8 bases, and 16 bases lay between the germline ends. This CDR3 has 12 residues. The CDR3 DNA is TGTGCCAGTGTGGACTTCTGGAGGGAAGCTTTCTTT. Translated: CASVDFWREAFF.

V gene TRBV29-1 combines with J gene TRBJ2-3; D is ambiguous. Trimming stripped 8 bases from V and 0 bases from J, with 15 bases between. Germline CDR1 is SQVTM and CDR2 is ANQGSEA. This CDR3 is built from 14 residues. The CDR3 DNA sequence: TGCAGCTCTGATATGATGACTAGCACAGATACGCAGTATTTT. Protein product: CSSDMMTSTDTQYF.

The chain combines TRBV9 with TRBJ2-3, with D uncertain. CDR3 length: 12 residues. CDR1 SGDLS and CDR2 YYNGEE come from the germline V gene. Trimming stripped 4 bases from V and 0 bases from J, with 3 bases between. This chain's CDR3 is CASSISTDTQYF. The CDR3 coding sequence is TGTGCCAGCAGCATCAGCACAGATACGCAGTATTTT.

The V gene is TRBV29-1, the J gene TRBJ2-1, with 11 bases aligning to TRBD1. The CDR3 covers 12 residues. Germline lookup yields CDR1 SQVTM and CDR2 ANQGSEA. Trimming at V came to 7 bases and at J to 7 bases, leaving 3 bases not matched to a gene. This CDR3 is CSGGTGGNEQFF. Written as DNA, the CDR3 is TGCAGCGGCGGGACAGGGGGAAATGAGCAGTTCTTC.

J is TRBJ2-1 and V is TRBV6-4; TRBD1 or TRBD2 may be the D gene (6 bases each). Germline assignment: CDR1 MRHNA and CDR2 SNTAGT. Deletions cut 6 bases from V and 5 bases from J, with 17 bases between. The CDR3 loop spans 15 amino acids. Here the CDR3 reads CASRQGLLKDNEQFF. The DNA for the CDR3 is TGTGCCAGCAGACAGGGACTCCTAAAGGACAATGAGCAGTTCTTC.

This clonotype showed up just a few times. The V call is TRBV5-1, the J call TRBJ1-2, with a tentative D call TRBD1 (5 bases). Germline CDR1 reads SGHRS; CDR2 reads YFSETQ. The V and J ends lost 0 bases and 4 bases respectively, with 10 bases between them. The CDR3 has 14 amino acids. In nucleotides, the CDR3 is TGCGCCAGCAGCTTGGACAGTCAGGGCTATGGCTACACCTTC. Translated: CASSLDSQGYGYTF.

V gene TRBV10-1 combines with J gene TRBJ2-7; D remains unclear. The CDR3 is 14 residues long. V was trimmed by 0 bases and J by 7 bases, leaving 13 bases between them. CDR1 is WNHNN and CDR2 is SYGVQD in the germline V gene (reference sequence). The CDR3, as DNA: TGCGCCAGCAGTGAGTCGATCCTGTTCGGTGAGCAGTACTTC. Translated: CASSESILFGEQYF.